The 17 T cell receptor beta chains given below trace back to one sample, sequenced in a study of cytotoxic CD8 clonotypes in ibrutinib-treated CLL. The data were produced by immunoSEQ multiplex PCR, yet TCRdb's version contains in-frame clones alone and is incomplete. The sample holds roughly 180,000 clones, about 84% seen once. Here the sequenced sample was PBMCs, taken after 24 months of ibrutinib treatment. Source of these receptors: a human donor with chronic lymphocytic leukemia.

V is TRBV7-2 and J is TRBJ2-3, with 13 positions matching TRBD2. Germline assignment: CDR1 SGHTA and CDR2 FQGNSA. CDR3 length: 16 residues. Losses at the gene ends were 5 bases for V and 4 bases for J; bases not matched to a gene: 6. In DNA, the CDR3 is TGTGCCAGCAGCCACTGGACTAGCGGGAGACCAGATACGCAGTATTTT. Its translation is CASSHWTSGRPDTQYF.

The chain links TRBV5-1 to TRBJ1-4, with D possibly matching TRBD1 (5 bases). The CDR3 is 14 residues long. Trimming left V 4 bases short and J 3 bases short, with 10 bases between. The germline V gene encodes CDR1 SGHRS and CDR2 YFSETQ. The CDR3 spells CASSGRGSNEKLFF. The DNA for the CDR3 is TGCGCCAGCAGCGGGAGGGGATCTAATGAAAAACTGTTTTTT.

The V gene is TRBV29-1, the J gene TRBJ1-2; the match to TRBD1 covers 7 bases. Germline CDR1 and CDR2: SQVTM and ANQGSEA. The J segment lost 7 bases and the V segment lost 7 bases, leaving 12 bases of the junction unmatched. The CDR3 sequence is 13 residues long. This chain's CDR3 is CSGTGQSGSGYTF. DNA for the CDR3: TGCAGCGGGACGGGACAGTCTGGCTCTGGCTACACCTTC.

V is TRBV6-5 and J is TRBJ2-7; no firm D call. Germline assignment: CDR1 MNHEY and CDR2 SVGAGI. This CDR3 has 16 amino acids. Trimming pared 0 bases from V and 7 bases from J, leaving 19 bases between. The CDR3 nucleotides are TGTGCCAGCAGTTACTCGCCTGAGGTGCTGGGATTGGAGCAGTACTTC. It specifies CASSYSPEVLGLEQYF.

The chain recombines TRBV6-5 with TRBJ1-2, with no clear D. CDR1 is MNHEY and CDR2 is SVGAGI in the germline V gene. V lost 6 bases and J lost 8, with 19 bases in between. This CDR3 has 14 amino acids. CDR3 nucleotides: TGTGCCAGCAGCCCACCCGGCAGAAACGGAGGCTACACCTTC. Residues: CASSPPGRNGGYTF.

This chain joins TRBV5-4 and TRBJ2-1; 7 bases line up with TRBD2. The CDR3 has 14 residues. Germline trimming cut 4 bases from V and 9 bases from J; bases unmatched to any gene: 10. The germline V gene has CDR1 SGHNT and CDR2 YYREEE (reference sequence). The CDR3 bases are TGTGCCAGCAGCCCGGAGGGAGGGTGGAGTGAGCAGTTCTTC. This translates into CASSPEGGWSEQFF.

The CDR3 sequence is CASSPQGGYEQYF. The CDR3 bases are TGCGCCAGCAGCCCTCAGGGGGGCTACGAGCAGTACTTC. The rearrangement joins TRBV4-3 to TRBJ2-7; weak D call: TRBD1 (7 bases). Germline-derived CDR1 and CDR2 are LGHNA and YSLEER. Trimming left V 4 bases short and J 3 bases short, with 10 bases between. The CDR3 is made up of 13 amino acids.

The chain links TRBV12-5 to TRBJ2-1; 13 positions match TRBD2. This CDR3 is built from 17 residues. In germline, CDR1 is LGHNT, CDR2 FRNRAP. V shed 0 bases, J shed 7 bases, and the junction held 6 bases outside the gene matches. The CDR3 sequence is CASGLVLAGGPLNEQFF. The CDR3 DNA sequence: TGTGCTAGTGGTTTGGTACTAGCGGGGGGGCCGCTTAATGAGCAGTTCTTC.

The V gene is TRBV7-2, the J gene TRBJ1-2; possible D gene TRBD1, 5 bases. V was pared by 7 bases and J by 5 bases, with 20 bases between. This CDR3 is built from 15 residues. Germline lookup yields CDR1 SGHTA and CDR2 FQGNSA. The CDR3 region is CASTSQAGLGYGYTF. The CDR3 bases are TGTGCCAGCACCTCCCAGGCAGGGCTTGGGTATGGCTACACCTTC.

The chain combines TRBV4-1 with TRBJ1-4; 7 nucleotides line up with TRBD1. The V and J ends lost 4 bases and 2 bases, in that order; junction bases with no gene match: 10. CDR3 length equals 17 residues. Germline loops: CDR1 MGHRA, CDR2 YSYEKL. In nucleotides, the CDR3 is TGCGCCAGCAGCCGACAGGGTCGGGGTGGGACTAATGAAAAACTGTTTTTT. Protein product: CASSRQGRGGTNEKLFF.

The CDR3 sequence is CASSTRTGVYEQYF. The CDR3 coding sequence is TGTGCCAGCAGCACGAGGACAGGGGTCTACGAGCAGTACTTC. This chain links TRBV5-4 with TRBJ2-7, with TRBD1 identical over 9 bases. V lost 4 bases, J lost 3 bases, and 5 bases stayed unmatched. CDR1 and CDR2 (germline): SGHNT, YYREEE (reference sequence). This CDR3 is built from 14 residues.

The CDR3, as DNA: TGCGCCAGCAGCCACCGACGAGCAGCGCAAGAGACCCAGTACTTC. Protein: CASSHRRAAQETQYF. The chain carries TRBV4-3 and TRBJ2-5; the D is unclear. V shed 3 bases and J shed 2 bases, with 13 bases lying between them. The CDR3 spans 15 residues. The germline CDR1 and CDR2 sequences are LGHNA and YSLEER.

The chain links TRBV7-2 to TRBJ2-1, with D maybe TRBD2 (6 bases). This CDR3 contains 17 residues. Germline V gives CDR1 SGHTA, CDR2 FQGNSA. V was trimmed by 4 bases and J by 6 bases, leaving 22 bases between them. The CDR3, as DNA: TGTGCCAGCAGCTCGACTACCGGGACTCGGAACCTCAATGAGCAGTTCTTC. Protein: CASSSTTGTRNLNEQFF.

This chain uses TRBV15 with TRBJ2-1; TRBD1 matches 8 bases. The CDR3 spans 15 residues. The germline CDR1 and CDR2 sequences are LNHNV and YYDKDF (reference sequence). V shed 3 bases, J shed 4 bases, and the junction held 5 bases outside the gene matches. CDR3 sequence (DNA): TGTGCCACCAGCAGGGGACAGGATACGTACAATGAGCAGTTCTTC. Protein product: CATSRGQDTYNEQFF.

CDR3 DNA sequence: TGTGCCAGCAGCTGGACAGGGGTGGGGTTAGCGGGCACGTCCTACGAGCAGTACTTC. Translated, it gives CASSWTGVGLAGTSYEQYF. The chain recombines TRBV27 with TRBJ2-7, with 9 bases identical to TRBD1. The CDR3 sequence is 19 residues long. Germline V lookup: CDR1 MNHEY, CDR2 SMNVEV (reference sequence). V dropped 6 bases and J dropped 1; count of bases not matched to a gene: 19.

The genes are TRBV7-9 and TRBJ1-1; no clear D gene. Germline CDR1 SEHNR, CDR2 FQNEAQ (reference sequence). The CDR3 runs 13 residues. Trimming shortened V by 1 base and J by 5 bases, and 8 bases separated the two germline ends. CDR3: CASSLVGPTEAFF. The CDR3 bases are TGTGCCAGCAGCTTAGTGGGCCCTACTGAAGCTTTCTTT. Together with reference TRBV7-9 and TRBJ1-1, the CDR3 gives the full variable domain: DTGVSQNPRHKITKRGQNVTFRCDPISEHNRLYWYRQTLGQGPEFLTYFQNEAQLEKSRLLSDRFSAERPKGSFSTLEIQRTEQGDSAMYLCASSLVGPTEAFFGQGTRLTVV.

The genes are TRBV18 and TRBJ2-7; 7 nucleotides align to TRBD1. Germline trimming cut 3 bases from V and 0 bases from J; bases unmatched to any gene: 5. This CDR3 comprises 15 residues. Germline CDR1 and CDR2: KGHSH and LQKENI. CDR3 DNA: TGTGCCAGCTCACCCCCTAGGACAGGCTCCTACGAGCAGTACTTC. Translating gives CASSPPRTGSYEQYF. The variable domain in full, with the rest retrieved from reference TRBV18 and TRBJ2-7, is NAGVMQNPRHLVRRRGQEARLRCSPMKGHSHVYWYRQLPEEGLKFMVYLQKENIIDESGMPKERFSAEFPKEGPSILRIQQVVRGDSAAYFCASSPPRTGSYEQYFGPGTRLTVT.